This T cell receptor beta chain was captured in a study of blood T cells in healthy people across ages (dated by TCRdb to about 2015). As for the study more broadly: In model experiments, template switching captured about one uniquely barcoded TCR beta cDNA molecule for every two T cells. Age-related changes in TCR beta repertoire diversity were measured in the study by deep sequencing normalized with unique cDNA molecular identifiers. Four age groups were formed from the donors: young (average 16 years), middle-aged (around 39), aged (about 68) and long-lived (around 80). The study analyzed two additional independent replicas of 1 million unique cDNA reads from the same blood draw for two donors, one aged 18 to 29 and one aged 80 or older.

The paper as a whole reports these results and caveats: As age increased, observed TCR beta diversity per million T cells dropped in a roughly linear way, and a significant reduction was already evident by age 40. The long-lived group showed more naive CD4+ T cells, fewer expanded clones and increased TCR diversity than the aged group, suggesting age selection. There was a strong correlation between observed TCR beta diversity and the percentage of naive T cells measured by flow cytometry. Conclusive comparison of naive and antigen-experienced compartments was prevented by the profiling of bulk unsorted PBMCs. Estimates of total diversity based on one million sequenced T cells were considered lower bounds and underestimates. Donor CMV infection status was unknown, potentially confounding age-related changes in expanded clonotypes.

Measured from the cysteine to the phenylalanine, the CDR3 is 15 residues long. The entry retains the CDR3 DNA only, 45 bases that are in frame from base 1. Per the germline V gene, SGHTA is the CDR1 and FQGNSA is the CDR2. Ends trimmed: V by 2 bases, J by 4 bases; bases unmatched to a gene: 6. In the case of this clonotype: The specificity of this receptor is unknown. No base quality information exists; no much larger clone differs at one position.

The donors were a few dozen Caucasian individuals from Russia, aged roughly 6 to 100 years, who were systemically healthy. Each donor gave about 9.2 milliliters of peripheral blood, drawn into EDTA-treated Vacutainer tubes. Ficoll-Paque density-gradient centrifugation was used to isolate PBMCs, with at least 6.5 million per sample. Trizol reagent was used to extract total RNA from the PBMCs, yielding at least 6 micrograms per sample. For every donor, flow cytometry on a PBMC aliquot measured the percentage of naive CD45RAhigh/CD27high T cells. Preparation of the library involved 5' RACE. The sequencing machine was an Illumina HiSeq 2500. The second PCR ran for roughly 7 to 12 cycles and used a J-beta primer mix along with a sample-barcoded 5' primer. Each TCR beta cDNA molecule received a unique molecular identifier from a template-switch 5' adaptor carrying 12 random nucleotides. Each sample yielded at least 2.5 million CDR3-containing paired-end reads. First-strand cDNA was synthesized from all RNA with the Mint cDNA synthesis kit, primed by a TRBC-specific oligonucleotide. All cDNA was treated with uracil-DNA glycosylase and then went through a first 18-cycle PCR with the universal primers M1SS and BC2_uni_R. The original pipeline was this. For normalization, 1 million high-quality reads were randomly selected from each sample, with every read carrying a distinct molecular identifier. Reads with shared molecular identifiers were discarded instead of being binned into consensus sequences. MiTCR, with a Q25 quality threshold and the strictest error-elimination algorithm, was used for CDR3 identification, clonotype clustering and error correction. Lower-bound total TCR beta diversity was estimated with a nonparametric unseen species model using Euler transformation. The public sequencing data were trimmed at Q25 with fastp and processed into clonotypes with MiXCR by TCRdb, which kept only in-frame beta chains. Records with the same CDR3 protein are collapsed into one entry carrying the most frequent genes and DNA. TCRdb, not the original authors, processed these V and J calls. For this sample there are about 760,000 distinct CDR3 sequences; 20% to 25% appear just once. Together, the top ten hold 9.4% of the sample.

A further study also used this sample, focusing on T cells of mothers and their children. Taken from the second paper: The donors were nine systemically healthy Caucasian individuals, made up of three mothers and their six children. cDNA synthesis used all of the extracted RNA, with roughly 1.6 ug of RNA in each 15 ul reaction. In the second PCR, sample barcodes and 2-4 random nucleotides were introduced via the M1S primer. Over 8 million TCR beta CDR3 reads were obtained for each mother, and some 3.1 million reads were obtained for each child. In both related and unrelated pairs, thymic selection shapes the output of TCR recombination in a similar way, with inherited differences having only a minor effect. Related mother-child pairs always showed normalized repertoire overlap that was slightly higher than in unrelated mother-child pairs, though the difference was never significant. No persistent microchimeric T cell clones were detected, at a sensitivity of roughly 100 clones per million clonotypes. To look for features that set related mother-child pairs apart from unrelated individuals, the researchers ran deep NGS to compare the TCR beta repertoires of mothers and children. On average, the children were 11 +/- 4 years old, while the mothers were about 40 +/- 4 years old. After adapter ligation was performed with NEBNext reagents, the libraries were sequenced on an Illumina HiSeq 2000 with 100+100 nt paired-end reads. To prevent cross-contamination, the mother and child libraries were prepared one month apart and sequenced in separate runs. For each donor, somewhere between 500,000 and 2,000,000 distinct TCR beta clonotypes were identified. Naive TCR beta clonotypes were estimated from low-frequency clonotypes matched to each donor's FACS-determined naive share, without sorting.

Material: blood. This chain joins TRBV7-2 to TRBJ2-7; 9 bases in the junction line up with TRBD2. The sequence derives from a boy younger than 18 in good health. The CDR3 has the sequence CASSLFRLAEYEQYF. The DNA sequence reads TGTGCCAGCAGCTTATTTAGACTAGCGGAGTACGAGCAGTACTTC.